A single sample gave rise to the 5 T cell receptor beta chains below, sequenced in a study of blood T cell repertoires in COVID-19. Clones were sequenced by immunoSEQ multiplex PCR, and TCRdb holds only the in-frame ones, with some missing. The table records approximately 100,000 clones, roughly 91% of them present only once. The specimen sequenced was peripheral blood. The receptors derive from a human donor with acute or convalescent COVID-19. The donor label of this sample is uncertain.

J is TRBJ2-7 and V is TRBV4-3, with TRBD1 matching over 9 bases. Germline assignment: CDR1 LGHNA and CDR2 YSLEER. The CDR3 totals 14 residues. The V segment lost 5 bases and the J segment 4 bases; nucleotides outside the gene matches: 6. The CDR3 spells CASSSGTGRYEQYF. As DNA, the CDR3 is TGCGCCAGCAGCTCCGGGACAGGGAGATACGAGCAGTACTTC.

The table lists this clone with a few counts. This sequence joins TRBV7-7 and TRBJ2-5; TRBD1 matches at 8 bases. Germline V gene data show CDR1 as SSHAT and CDR2 as FNYEAQ (reference sequence). The trim removed 4 bases at V and 5 bases at J, leaving 6 bases unmatched. The CDR3 length is 14 residues. The CDR3 loop reads CASSSAGGGETQYF. CDR3 DNA: TGTGCCAGCAGCTCGGCAGGGGGCGGGGAGACCCAGTACTTC.

This chain joins TRBV5-1 and TRBJ1-5; D not resolved. The CDR3 is 18 residues long. Trimming shortened V by 2 bases and J by 0 bases, and 18 bases separated the two germline ends. Per germline, CDR1 SGHRS and CDR2 YFSETQ. In DNA, the CDR3 is TGCGCCAGCAGCTTCGCGCCCCTTTCTAAATATAGCAATCAGCCCCAGCATTTT. This gives the protein CASSFAPLSKYSNQPQHF. Supplemented by reference TRBV5-1 and TRBJ1-5, the full variable domain reads KAGVTQTPRYLIKTRGQQVTLSCSPISGHRSVSWYQQTPGQGLQFLFEYFSETQRNKGNFPGRFSGRQFSNSRSEMNVSTLELGDSALYLCASSFAPLSKYSNQPQHFGDGTRLSIL.

This clone has only one observation. The V gene is TRBV5-4, the J gene TRBJ1-2; possible D gene TRBD1, 6 bases. The V gene's germline CDR1 is SGHNT and CDR2 YYREEE (reference sequence). Trimming removed 4 bases at V and 2 bases at J, with 18 bases between. This CDR3 spans 16 amino acids. The CDR3 DNA follows: TGTGCCAGCAGCCTCCGACTACAGGGTTCGAACTATGGCTACACCTTC. Translating it yields CASSLRLQGSNYGYTF.

The chain combines TRBV4-3 with TRBJ2-3; 8 bases line up with TRBD2. Germline-derived CDR1 and CDR2 are LGHNA and YSLEER. J lost 8 bases, V lost 3 bases, and 13 bases had no gene match. The CDR3 has 16 amino acids. As DNA, the CDR3 is TGCGCCAGCAGCCAGGACCCTCGGGGGGGCCCCGTTACGCAGTATTTT. It yields the protein CASSQDPRGGPVTQYF.